This T cell receptor (beta chain) is from a study of identifying expanded T cells in peripheral blood. This clone occurred a few times. The V gene's germline CDR1 is SGHRS and CDR2 YFSETQ. The CDR3 is made up of 14 amino acids. V was shortened by 4 bases and J by 8 bases, with 17 bases between the two germline ends. The method was immunoSEQ multiplex PCR; TCRdb's version includes in-frame clones alone and lacks a portion of them. The data show roughly 120,000 clones, 88% seen once. No infections or other immune events were documented during collection. The receptor was derived from a person aged 18 to 75 in good health. The sequencing sample was made of blood. This chain joins TRBV5-1 and TRBJ2-3; a possible D gene is TRBD1 (6 bases). The CDR3, as DNA: TGCGCCAGCAGCGCCGAAGACAGGTTCGCTACGCAGTATTTT. Residues: CASSAEDRFATQYF.